The clone carrying this TCR beta chain was detected many times. Antigen specificity is unknown. The sample is drawn from a study of regulatory T cells in long-lasting Graves disease. Study at large: Graves' patients, newly diagnosed, had taken antithyroid drugs under 3 months. General study points: Preferential use of TRBV28, TRBJ1-2 and TRBJ2-5 was seen in persistent disease. Researchers examined only peripheral blood and not thyroid tissue.

V was cut by 5 bases and J by 4 bases, with 4 bases left in between. Looked up from germline, CDR1 is SNHLY and CDR2 is FYNNEI. This CDR3 is built from 11 residues. Investigators prepared the TCR beta libraries by applying iRepertoire HTBI primers and Arm-PCR of CDR3 regions. TCRdb fed the multiplex PCR reads into MiXCR, producing one record per CDR3 protein. The repertoire consists of 200,000 to 250,000 distinct CDR3 sequences, with 20% to 25% occurring once and the leading ten covering approximately 15%. Noted time point: newly diagnosed GD, antithyroid drugs for less than 3 months. The TCR library was made from RNA extracted from PBMCs.

This sample comprised peripheral blood mononuclear cells (PBMCs), obtained at new diagnosis, from a patient treated with antithyroid drugs. The TCR originated in a female donor with Graves disease. The chain joins TRBV2 to TRBJ2-3, with D uncertain. This chain's CDR3 is CASSQADTQYF. The CDR3 DNA reads TGTGCCAGCAGTCAGGCAGATACGCAGTATTTT.